The next 16 T cell receptor beta chains were all read from a single sample in a study of control samples from healthy donors and cancer patients. The protocol was immunoSEQ multiplex PCR, while the TCRdb copy is restricted to in-frame clones and leaves out a portion. Of approximately 160,000 clones in the sample, about 94% were seen once. Sequenced: blood. The receptor source for this set is a woman aged 25 to 39 in good health.

The chain couples TRBV5-5 to TRBJ1-5, with TRBD1 matching 9 bases. V gave up 0 bases and J gave up 5 bases; unmatched junction bases: 3. This CDR3 has 15 residues. CDR1 is SGHKS, CDR2 YYEKEE, per germline (reference sequence). In nucleotides, the CDR3 is TGTGCCAGCAGCTTGGGACAGGGGGGCGATCAGCCCCAGCATTTT. It codes for CASSLGQGGDQPQHF.

V gene TRBV10-3 combines with J gene TRBJ1-6, with 7 bases fitting TRBD1. Germline V gene data show CDR1 as ENHRY and CDR2 as SYGVKD. The CDR3 is 15 residues long. V shed 8 bases, J shed 3 bases, and the junction held 7 bases outside the gene matches. The chain's CDR3 is CAISDRVDYNSPLHF. CDR3 bases: TGTGCCATCTCCGACAGGGTAGACTATAATTCACCCCTCCACTTT.

V is TRBV6-4 and J is TRBJ2-2; 9 positions agree with TRBD2. The length of the CDR3 is 18 residues. In germline, CDR1 is MRHNA, CDR2 SNTAGT. With V trimmed by 0 bases and J by 6 bases, 11 bases remained unmatched. This CDR3 reads CASSDSVSAGGPPGELFF. In DNA, the CDR3 is TGTGCCAGCAGTGACTCGGTTTCAGCGGGAGGCCCTCCCGGGGAGCTGTTTTTT.

In DNA, the CDR3 is TGTGCCAGCAGTTTATACGGTTACACTGAAGCTTTCTTT. Translating gives CASSLYGYTEAFF. The rearrangement links TRBV28 to TRBJ1-1; D gene ambiguous. Trimming pared 1 base from V and 3 bases from J, leaving 6 bases between. Germline V CDR1 and CDR2: MDHEN, SYDVKM. This CDR3 is built from 13 residues.

CDR3 sequence (DNA): TGTGCCAGCAGCCCGACCCGCACAGATACGCAGTATTTT. Residues: CASSPTRTDTQYF. This rearrangement joins TRBV4-2 to TRBJ2-3; D is uncertain. Germline CDR1 LGHNA, CDR2 YNFKEQ. The CDR3 loop spans 13 amino acids. Between the trimmed V and J ends, which lost 4 bases and 1 base, there was a span of 6 bases.

This clone was found a few times. The rearrangement uses TRBV27 and TRBJ2-7; 8 bases line up with TRBD1. In germline, CDR1 is MNHEY, CDR2 SMNVEV (reference sequence). Trimming at V came to 8 bases and at J to 7 bases, leaving 7 bases not matched to a gene. The CDR3 sequence is 12 residues long. For the CDR3, the DNA is TGTGCCAGCGGACAGGGAAGTCGTGAGCAGTACTTC. It codes for CASGQGSREQYF.

J is TRBJ2-3 and V is TRBV5-1; 12 bases match TRBD1. Unmatched junction bases numbered 11, after V lost 4 bases and J lost 8 bases. The CDR3 runs to 16 residues. CDR1 is SGHRS and CDR2 is YFSETQ in the germline V gene. CDR3 residues: CASSIGTGGLRGTQYF. CDR3 DNA: TGCGCCAGCAGCATTGGGACAGGGGGCCTCCGGGGTACGCAGTATTTT.

The genes are TRBV7-8 and TRBJ1-3; maybe TRBD1 (5 bases). Trimming removed 4 bases from V and 4 bases from J, with 11 bases in between. The V gene's germline CDR1 is SGHVS and CDR2 FQNEAQ. The CDR3 loop spans 14 amino acids. The DNA of the CDR3 is TGTGCCAGCAGCTCTCAGGGTAACGGAAACACCATATATTTT. This sequence encodes CASSSQGNGNTIYF.

The gene calls are TRBV7-6 and TRBJ2-6, with a tentative D call TRBD1 (6 bases). CDR1 is SGHVS, CDR2 FNYEAQ, per germline. Trimming removed 5 bases from V and 0 bases from J, with 17 bases in between. This CDR3 spans 18 amino acids. The CDR3 protein is CASSPQQGRGSGANVLTF. CDR3 in DNA: TGTGCCAGCAGCCCTCAACAGGGTAGAGGCTCTGGGGCCAACGTCCTGACTTTC.

This rearrangement joins TRBV3-1 (or the pseudogene TRBV3-2) to TRBJ2-5; weak D call: TRBD2 (6 bases). Per germline, CDR1 LGHDT and CDR2 YNNKEL (reference sequence). The V and J ends lost 6 bases and 13 bases respectively, with 15 bases between them. CDR3 length: 11 residues. In DNA, the CDR3 is TGTGCCAGCAGGAAATCCGGGAGTTTGTACTTC. This translates into CASRKSGSLYF.

The chain joins TRBV4-2 to TRBJ2-2; 7 bases agree with TRBD2. The germline CDR1 and CDR2 sequences are LGHNA and YNFKEQ. The CDR3 is 18 residues long. V lost 0 bases to trimming and J lost 1 base; unmatched junction nucleotides: 8. CDR3 protein: CASSQDIVGEGNTGELFF. CDR3 DNA sequence: TGTGCCAGCAGCCAAGACATAGTGGGGGAGGGGAACACCGGGGAGCTGTTTTTT.

This chain links TRBV19 with TRBJ2-7; D perhaps matches TRBD2 (6 bases). CDR1 and CDR2 from the germline V gene are LNHDA and SQIVND (reference sequence). The CDR3 has 14 residues. V lost 0 bases to trimming and J lost 2 bases, with 8 bases between them. CDR3 bases: TGTGCCAGTAGTATAGATAGCGGCACCTACGAGCAGTACTTC. This sequence encodes CASSIDSGTYEQYF. The whole variable domain, remainder taken from reference TRBV19 and TRBJ2-7, is DGGITQSPKYLFRKEGQNVTLSCEQNLNHDAMYWYRQDPGQGLRLIYYSQIVNDFQKGDIAEGYSVSREKKESFPLTVTSAQKNPTAFYLCASSIDSGTYEQYFGPGTRLTVT.

This clone was counted between two and nine times. The chain links TRBV27 to TRBJ2-7, with TRBD2 as a possible D gene (6 bases). The CDR3 extends over 14 amino acids. Germline lookup yields CDR1 MNHEY and CDR2 SMNVEV (reference sequence). V was trimmed by 6 bases and J by 3 bases, leaving 15 bases between them. DNA of the CDR3: TGTGCCAGCAGGGGACTCACAGCAGGCTACGAGCAGTACTTC. It encodes CASRGLTAGYEQYF.

The chain joins TRBV2 to TRBJ2-4, with a tentative D call TRBD2 (6 bases). The germline gives CDR1 SNHLY, CDR2 FYNNEI. Trimming left V 5 bases short and J 9 bases short, with 17 bases between. The CDR3 runs 14 residues. The CDR3 loop reads CASSPSEGVGIQYF. The CDR3 DNA is TGTGCCAGCAGTCCCTCGGAGGGTGTGGGCATTCAGTACTTC.

V and J are TRBV7-2 and TRBJ2-2; 9 bases line up with TRBD2. The V gene end was trimmed by 6 bases and the J gene end by 0 bases; junction bases not matched to a gene: 2. The CDR3 runs to 15 residues. From germline, CDR1 is SGHTA and CDR2 FQGNSA. This chain's CDR3 is CASRVAGANTGELFF. In DNA, the CDR3 is TGTGCCAGCAGGGTAGCGGGAGCGAACACCGGGGAGCTGTTTTTT.

The rearrangement uses TRBV7-9 and TRBJ1-6; D not certain. This CDR3 contains 15 residues. The V end lost 3 bases, the J end lost 14 bases, and 20 bases lay between the germline ends. Germline assignment: CDR1 SEHNR and CDR2 FQNEAQ (reference sequence). The CDR3 DNA reads as TGTGCCAGCAGCTTTGCACAGCACCCTAATCGGGCCCTCCACTTT. The encoded protein is CASSFAQHPNRALHF. Based on the CDR3 plus reference TRBV7-9 and TRBJ1-6, the full variable domain is DTGVSQNPRHKITKRGQNVTFRCDPISEHNRLYWYRQTLGQGPEFLTYFQNEAQLEKSRLLSDRFSAERPKGSFSTLEIQRTEQGDSAMYLCASSFAQHPNRALHFGNGTRLTVT.